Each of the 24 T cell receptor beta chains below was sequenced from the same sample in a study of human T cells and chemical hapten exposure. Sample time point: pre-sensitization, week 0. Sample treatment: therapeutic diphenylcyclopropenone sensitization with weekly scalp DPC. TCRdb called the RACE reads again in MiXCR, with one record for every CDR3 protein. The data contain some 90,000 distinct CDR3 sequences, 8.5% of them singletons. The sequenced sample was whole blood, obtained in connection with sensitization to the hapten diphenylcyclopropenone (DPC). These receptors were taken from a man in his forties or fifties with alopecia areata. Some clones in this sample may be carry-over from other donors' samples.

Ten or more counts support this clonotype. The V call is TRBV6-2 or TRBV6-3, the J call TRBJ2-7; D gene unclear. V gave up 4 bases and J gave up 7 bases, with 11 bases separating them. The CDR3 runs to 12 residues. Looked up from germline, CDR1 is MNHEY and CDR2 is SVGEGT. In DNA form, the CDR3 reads TGTGCCAGCAGTTTCCTGGCAGGAGAGCAGTACTTC. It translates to CASSFLAGEQYF.

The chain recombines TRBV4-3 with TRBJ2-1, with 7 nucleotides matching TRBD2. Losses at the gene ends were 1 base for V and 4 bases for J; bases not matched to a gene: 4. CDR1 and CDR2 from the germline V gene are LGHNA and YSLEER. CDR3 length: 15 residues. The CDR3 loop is CASSQAGGYYNEQFF. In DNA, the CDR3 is TGCGCCAGCAGCCAAGCGGGAGGCTATTACAATGAGCAGTTCTTC.

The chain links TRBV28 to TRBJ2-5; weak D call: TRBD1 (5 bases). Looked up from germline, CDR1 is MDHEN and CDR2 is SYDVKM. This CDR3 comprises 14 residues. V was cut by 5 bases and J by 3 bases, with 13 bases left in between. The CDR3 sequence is CASSRRAREETQYF. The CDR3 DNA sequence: TGTGCCAGCAGTCGCAGGGCAAGAGAAGAGACCCAGTACTTC. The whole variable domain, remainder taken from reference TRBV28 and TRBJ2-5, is DVKVTQSSRYLVKRTGEKVFLECVQDMDHENMFWYRQDPGLGLRLIYFSYDVKMKEKGDIPEGYSVSREKKERFSLILESASTNQTSMYLCASSRRAREETQYFGPGTRLLVL.

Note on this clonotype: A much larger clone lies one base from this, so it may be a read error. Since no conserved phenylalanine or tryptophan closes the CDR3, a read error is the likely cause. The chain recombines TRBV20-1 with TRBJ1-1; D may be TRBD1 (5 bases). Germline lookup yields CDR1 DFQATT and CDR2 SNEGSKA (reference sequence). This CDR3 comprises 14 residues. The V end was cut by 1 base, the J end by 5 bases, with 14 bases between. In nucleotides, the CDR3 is TGCAGTGCTAGAGTGGGGGGGTCGGGTACTGAAGCTTTCTAT. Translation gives CSARVGGSGTEAFY.

CDR3 coding DNA: TGTGCCAGCAGTGAGATTGGCAGGGGAATTGGAAACACCATATATTTT. It codes for CASSEIGRGIGNTIYF. The rearrangement joins TRBV6-1 to TRBJ1-3; D may be TRBD1 (6 bases). Looked up from germline, CDR1 is MNHNS and CDR2 is SASEGT. V was clipped by 3 bases and J by 3 bases, with 15 bases between them. This CDR3 region has 16 residues.

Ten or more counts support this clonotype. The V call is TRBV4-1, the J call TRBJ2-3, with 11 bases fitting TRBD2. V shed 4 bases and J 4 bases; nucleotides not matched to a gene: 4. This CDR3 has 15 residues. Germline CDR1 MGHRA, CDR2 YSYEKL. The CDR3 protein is CASSRGLADSDTQYF. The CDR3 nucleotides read TGCGCCAGCAGCCGGGGACTAGCGGACTCAGATACGCAGTATTTT.

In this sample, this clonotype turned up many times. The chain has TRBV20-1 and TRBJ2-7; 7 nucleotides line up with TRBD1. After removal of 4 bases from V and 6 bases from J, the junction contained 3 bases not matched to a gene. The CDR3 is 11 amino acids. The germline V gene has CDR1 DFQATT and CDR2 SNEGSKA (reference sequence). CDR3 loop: CSATQGSEQYF. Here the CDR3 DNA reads TGCAGTGCTACACAGGGGAGCGAGCAGTACTTC.

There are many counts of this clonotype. CDR3 DNA: TGCAGCGTTGTGGTTCAGAACACCGGGGAGCTGTTTTTT. Translating gives CSVVVQNTGELFF. This sequence joins TRBV29-1 and TRBJ2-2; D unclear. This CDR3 region has 13 residues. The V end was cut by 4 bases, the J end by 1 base, with 7 bases between. Germline-derived CDR1 and CDR2 are SQVTM and ANQGSEA.

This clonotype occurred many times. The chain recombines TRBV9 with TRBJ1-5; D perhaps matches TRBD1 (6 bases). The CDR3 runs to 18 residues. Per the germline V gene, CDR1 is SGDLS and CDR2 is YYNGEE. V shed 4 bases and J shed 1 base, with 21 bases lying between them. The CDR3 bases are TGTGCCAGCAGCACGGGCCCACAGGGTTATGGAAGCAATCAGCCCCAGCATTTT. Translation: CASSTGPQGYGSNQPQHF.

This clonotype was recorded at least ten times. The CDR3 region is CASSAIRGSRDTEAFF. CDR3 DNA sequence: TGTGCCAGCAGTGCAATCAGGGGCTCCAGGGACACTGAAGCTTTCTTT. This sequence joins TRBV6-2 or TRBV6-3 and TRBJ1-1; tentatively, D is TRBD1 (6 bases). V lost 5 bases and J 3 bases, leaving 19 bases between the germline ends. CDR3 length: 16 residues. Germline CDR1 is MNHEY and CDR2 is SVGEGT.

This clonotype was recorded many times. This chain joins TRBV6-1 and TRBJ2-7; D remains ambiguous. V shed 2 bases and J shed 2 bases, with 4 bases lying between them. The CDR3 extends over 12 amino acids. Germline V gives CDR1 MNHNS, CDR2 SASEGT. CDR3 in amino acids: CASSETPYEQYV. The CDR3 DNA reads TGTGCCAGCAGTGAAACCCCCTACGAGCAGTACGTC.

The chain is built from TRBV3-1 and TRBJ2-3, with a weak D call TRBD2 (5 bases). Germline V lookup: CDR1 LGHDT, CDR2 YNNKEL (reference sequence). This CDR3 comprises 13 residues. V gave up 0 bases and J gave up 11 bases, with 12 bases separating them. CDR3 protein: CASSQDPSRWQYF. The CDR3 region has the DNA TGTGCCAGCAGCCAAGACCCTAGCCGTTGGCAGTATTTT.

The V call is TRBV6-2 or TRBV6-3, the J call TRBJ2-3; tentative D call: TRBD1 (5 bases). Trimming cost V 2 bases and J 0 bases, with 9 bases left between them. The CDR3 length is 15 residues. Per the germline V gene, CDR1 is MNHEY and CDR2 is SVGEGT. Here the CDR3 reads CASSYDGQSTDTQYF. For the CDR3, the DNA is TGTGCCAGCAGTTACGACGGACAAAGCACAGATACGCAGTATTTT.

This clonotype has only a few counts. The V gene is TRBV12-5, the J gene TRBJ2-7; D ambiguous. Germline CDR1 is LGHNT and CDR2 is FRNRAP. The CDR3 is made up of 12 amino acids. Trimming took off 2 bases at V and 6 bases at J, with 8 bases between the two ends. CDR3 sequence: CASGLSSFEQYV. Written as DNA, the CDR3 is TGTGCTAGTGGTTTGTCCTCATTCGAGCAGTACGTC.

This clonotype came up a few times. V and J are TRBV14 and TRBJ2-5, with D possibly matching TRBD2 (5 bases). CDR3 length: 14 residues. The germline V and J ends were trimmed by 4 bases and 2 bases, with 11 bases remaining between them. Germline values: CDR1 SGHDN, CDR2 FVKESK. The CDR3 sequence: CASSPGYSQETQYF. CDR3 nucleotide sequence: TGTGCCAGCAGCCCGGGGTACAGTCAAGAGACCCAGTACTTC.

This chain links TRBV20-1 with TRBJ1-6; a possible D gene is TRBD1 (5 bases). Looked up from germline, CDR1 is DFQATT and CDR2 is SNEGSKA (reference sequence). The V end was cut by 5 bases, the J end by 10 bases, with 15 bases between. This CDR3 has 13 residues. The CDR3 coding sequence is TGCAGTGCTCGAGGGGAGCGGGGCTCACCCCTCCACTTT. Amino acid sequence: CSARGERGSPLHF.

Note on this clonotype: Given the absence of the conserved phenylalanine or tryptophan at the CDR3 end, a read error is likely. CDR3 amino acids: CASSMREPEDTQYL. The DNA of the CDR3 is TGTGCCAGCAGTATGCGGGAGCCCGAGGATACGCAGTATCTT. The J gene is TRBJ2-3, the V gene TRBV7-8, with TRBD2 identical over 7 bases. Germline trimming cut 6 bases from V and 6 bases from J; bases unmatched to any gene: 9. There are 14 residues in the CDR3. Germline CDR1 is SGHVS and CDR2 is FQNEAQ.

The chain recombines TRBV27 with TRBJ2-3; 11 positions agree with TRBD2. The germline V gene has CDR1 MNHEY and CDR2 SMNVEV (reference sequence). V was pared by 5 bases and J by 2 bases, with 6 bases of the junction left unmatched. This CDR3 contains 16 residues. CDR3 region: CASSPGTSGTTDTQYF. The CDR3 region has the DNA TGTGCCAGCAGTCCCGGGACTAGCGGTACCACAGATACGCAGTATTTT.

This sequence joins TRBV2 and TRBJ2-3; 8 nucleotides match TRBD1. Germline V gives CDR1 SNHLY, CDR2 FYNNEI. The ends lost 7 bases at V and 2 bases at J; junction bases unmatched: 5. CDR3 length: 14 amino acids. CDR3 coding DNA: TGTGCCAGCACCGACAGGGGAATCACAGATACGCAGTATTTT. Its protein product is CASTDRGITDTQYF.

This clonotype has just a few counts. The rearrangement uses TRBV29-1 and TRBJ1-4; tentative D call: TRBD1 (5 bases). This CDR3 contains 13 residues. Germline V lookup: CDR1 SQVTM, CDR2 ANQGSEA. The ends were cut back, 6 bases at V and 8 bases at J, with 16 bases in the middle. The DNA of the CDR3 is TGCAGCGTCCGATCGGGGCTTAACGAAAAACTGTTTTTT. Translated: CSVRSGLNEKLFF.

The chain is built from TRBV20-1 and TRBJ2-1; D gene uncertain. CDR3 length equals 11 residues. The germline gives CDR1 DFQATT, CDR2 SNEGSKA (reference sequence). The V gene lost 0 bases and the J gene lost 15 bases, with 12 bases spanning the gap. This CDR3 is CSARDSSPSFF. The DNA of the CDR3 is TGCAGTGCTAGAGATTCAAGCCCCTCGTTCTTC.

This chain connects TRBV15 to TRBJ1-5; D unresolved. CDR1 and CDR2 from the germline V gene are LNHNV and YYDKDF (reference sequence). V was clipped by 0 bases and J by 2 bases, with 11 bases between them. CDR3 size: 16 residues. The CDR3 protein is CATSRDAPGGNQPQHF. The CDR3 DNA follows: TGTGCCACCAGCAGAGATGCCCCCGGGGGCAATCAGCCCCAGCATTTT. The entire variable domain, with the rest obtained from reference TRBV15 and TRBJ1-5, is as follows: DAMVIQNPRYQVTQFGKPVTLSCSQTLNHNVMYWYQQKSSQAPKLLFHYYDKDFNNEADTPDNFQSRRPNTSFCFLDIRSPGLGDTAMYLCATSRDAPGGNQPQHFGDGTRLSIL.

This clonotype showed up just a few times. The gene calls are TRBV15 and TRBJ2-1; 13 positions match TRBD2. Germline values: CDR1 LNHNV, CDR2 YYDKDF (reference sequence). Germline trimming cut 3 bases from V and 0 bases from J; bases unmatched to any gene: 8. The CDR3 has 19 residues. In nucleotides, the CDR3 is TGTGCCACCAGCAGGACTAGCGGGAGGCAATACAGCTCCTACAATGAGCAGTTCTTC. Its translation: CATSRTSGRQYSSYNEQFF.

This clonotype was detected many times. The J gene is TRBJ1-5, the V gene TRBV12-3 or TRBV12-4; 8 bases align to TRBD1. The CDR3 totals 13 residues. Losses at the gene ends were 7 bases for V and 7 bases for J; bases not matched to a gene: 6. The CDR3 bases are TGTGCCAGCACTACAGGACAGGGACAGCCCCAGCATTTT. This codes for CASTTGQGQPQHF.